These T cell receptor beta chains were read from a single sample in a study of cytomegalovirus exposure and HLA in healthy donors. TCRdb's table, derived via immunoSEQ multiplex PCR, lists solely in-frame clones and lacks some. This table has around 150,000 clones, more than 80% appearing once. The specimen was PBMCs. The receptors here all came from a woman aged 45-65 years in good health and CMV-seronegative. The conserved cysteine and the conserved F or W are not part of the CDR3 here. The D gene is left open where the match is weak.

v_call	j_call	d_call	cdr3_aa
TRBV19	TRBJ2-3	-	ASKLDLSTDTQY
TRBV29-1	TRBJ2-1	TRBD1	STRDRAGNEQF
TRBV27	TRBJ2-3	TRBD2	ASKPGLAGGRTDTQY
TRBV4-1	TRBJ1-6	-	ASSQDQGQGSPLH
TRBV6-5	TRBJ2-2	-	ASRGESGELF
TRBV28	TRBJ1-2	-	ASRFEGGYGYT
TRBV2	TRBJ2-2	-	ASTTGFAGELF
TRBV2	TRBJ1-5	-	ASGRNQRGEVNQPQH
TRBV19	TRBJ2-1	TRBD1	ASSLSRDRGYNEQF
TRBV25-1	TRBJ2-7	-	ASSAGQGLYEQY
TRBV5-8	TRBJ2-7	-	ASSTAEQY
TRBV28	TRBJ2-7	-	ASSPIGYEQY
TRBV6-5	TRBJ1-5	-	ASSYSQGSNQPQH
TRBV11-2	TRBJ2-1	-	ASSASTGGNEQF
TRBV2	TRBJ2-7	-	ASSGDLNEQY
TRBV28	TRBJ1-2	-	ASSLYGGKSYGYT
TRBV5-1	TRBJ1-1	-	ASSLGGADAF
TRBV28	TRBJ2-3	-	ASMYTDTQY
TRBV7-9	TRBJ2-1	TRBD1	ASSRGQLSYNEQF
TRBV5-6	TRBJ1-3	TRBD1	ASSSLPGQGTFSGNTIY
TRBV30	TRBJ2-7	-	AWSPQDYEQY
TRBV5-6	TRBJ2-7	-	ASSLGQVYEQY
TRBV2	TRBJ1-5	-	ASNLGTKQPQH
TRBV5-5	TRBJ1-2	TRBD1	ASSLGLRAGTGGTRGYT
TRBV15	TRBJ2-5	-	ATSRGGGPQETQY
TRBV7-6	TRBJ1-1	-	ASSFGGGFNTEAF
TRBV30	TRBJ1-2	TRBD1	AFHRGTNYGYT
TRBV6-6	TRBJ1-1	-	ASRIGRTINTEAF
TRBV6-1	TRBJ2-6	-	ASSALEGANVLT
TRBV7-9	TRBJ2-1	TRBD2	ASSLGVAGASGQF
TRBV19	TRBJ2-1	TRBD1	ASSIDRAQGAYNEQF
TRBV5-6	TRBJ2-3	TRBD2	ASSLSGNTDTQY
TRBV6-1	TRBJ1-4	-	ASSERSGANEKLF
TRBV6-5	TRBJ1-3	TRBD1	ASSYSTGGTGNTIY
TRBV18	TRBJ2-7	TRBD1	ASSPQDQGAHEQY
TRBV19	TRBJ2-1	TRBD2	ASSGAGGRAVEQF
TRBV9	TRBJ2-2	-	ASSVRTGELF
TRBV2	TRBJ2-1	-	ASRGEGGTYNEQF
TRBV11-3	TRBJ1-1	TRBD1	ASSIGQGGITEAF
TRBV5-8	TRBJ1-3	-	ASSPGQYGGNTIY
TRBV5-1	TRBJ2-2	-	ASSRDPGELF
TRBV18	TRBJ1-1	-	ASSPGTGPPEAF
TRBV11-2	TRBJ1-1	-	ASSLSVPEAF
TRBV5-1	TRBJ1-1	TRBD1	ASSLTGGGNTEAF
TRBV10-3	TRBJ2-3	-	AIRGGRGTDTQY
TRBV23-1	TRBJ2-7	-	ASSQTEGVSYEQY